A selection of T cell receptor beta chains follows, all from one sample in a study of shared T cell receptors in the human thymus. Sequenced by immunoSEQ multiplex PCR; TCRdb stores in-frame clones only, minus some. The table lists roughly 500,000 clones, 70% to 80% of them singletons. These data were likewise used in another study, on human thymus T cells.

Sequenced sample: thymocytes. The receptors come from a boy in the first two years of life with a congenital heart defect. CDR3s include the opening cysteine and the closing phenylalanine or tryptophan. A D gene is named only where the DNA matches it firmly. Size tells how often a clone was seen (once, few, many) or the class of an expanded clone, and some rows leave it out.

.,once,TRBV4-3,TRBJ2-1,16,CASSQPGVSSYNEQFF,TGCGCCAGCAGCCAACCCGGAGTCTCGTCCTACAATGAGCAGTTCTTC
.,.,TRBV7-2,TRBJ1-2,15,CASSLGTDTWDGYTF,TGTGCCAGCAGTTTAGGCACAGACACATGGGATGGCTACACCTTC
.,.,TRBV1,TRBJ2-3,17,CTSQLAGGGDSTDTQYF,TGCACCAGCCAACTAGCGGGAGGAGGGGATAGCACAGATACGCAGTATTTT
.,few,TRBV19,TRBJ1-5,15,CASSIYKEGWQPQHF,TGTGCCAGTAGTATATATAAGGAGGGTTGGCAGCCCCAGCATTTT
TRBD1,.,TRBV9,TRBJ1-3,16,CASSFRTGFSGNTIYF,TGTGCCAGCAGCTTCCGGACAGGATTCTCTGGAAACACCATATATTTT
.,.,TRBV4-3,TRBJ2-4,16,CASSPRAKDRIDIQYF,TGCGCCAGCAGCCCGAGGGCGAAGGACAGAATAGACATTCAGTACTTC
TRBD2,few,TRBV6-4,TRBJ2-1,16,CASSDSWTSDFNEQFF,TGTGCCAGCAGTGACTCGTGGACTAGCGACTTCAATGAGCAGTTCTTC
TRBD2,.,TRBV11-2,TRBJ2-7,19,CASSLEMASGSRFAYEQYF,TGTGCCAGCAGCTTAGAGATGGCTAGCGGGAGCAGATTCGCCTACGAGCAGTACTTC
.,.,TRBV27,TRBJ2-7,16,CASSLDSRGASYEQYF,TGTGCCAGCAGTTTAGATTCCAGGGGTGCCTCCTACGAGCAGTACTTC
.,.,TRBV27,TRBJ1-1,15,CASSNRGTMGTEAFF,TGTGCCAGCTCAAATAGGGGGACAATGGGAACTGAAGCTTTCTTT
.,.,TRBV2,TRBJ2-5,14,CASRVGQNQETQYF,TGTGCCAGCAGGGTCGGACAAAATCAAGAGACCCAGTACTTC
.,few,TRBV27,TRBJ2-7,14,CASSYLQGSYEQYF,TGTGCCAGCAGTTACTTGCAGGGATCCTACGAGCAGTACTTC
.,.,TRBV28,TRBJ1-1,15,CASSSQIGENTEAFF,TGTGCCAGCAGTTCCCAAATCGGGGAGAACACTGAAGCTTTCTTT
TRBD2,.,TRBV14,TRBJ2-4,17,CASSQDPPGGAKNIQYF,TGTGCCAGCAGCCAAGATCCCCCCGGGGGGGCCAAAAACATTCAGTACTTC
TRBD1,.,TRBV7-9,TRBJ1-1,16,CASSTAGQGNCTEAFF,TGTGCCAGCAGCACAGCGGGACAGGGGAATTGCACTGAAGCTTTCTTT
.,.,TRBV6-1,TRBJ2-6,18,CASSEASGTLSGANVLTF,TGTGCCAGCAGTGAAGCGTCAGGAACGCTCTCTGGGGCCAACGTCCTGACTTTC
TRBD1,.,TRBV15,TRBJ2-5,17,CATSRDEQDRGRETQYF,TGTGCCACCAGCAGAGATGAACAGGACAGGGGGCGAGAGACCCAGTACTTC
TRBD2,.,TRBV27,TRBJ2-1,16,CASSFSRPGGYNEQFF,TGTGCCAGCAGTTTCTCCCGTCCGGGAGGTTACAATGAGCAGTTCTTC
.,.,TRBV10-3,TRBJ2-1,14,CAISEKTELGDKFF,TGTGCCATCAGTGAAAAAACGGAACTTGGCGACAAGTTCTTC
.,.,TRBV6-1,TRBJ1-1,13,CASRGVQNTEAFF,TGTGCCAGCAGGGGCGTCCAGAACACTGAAGCTTTCTTT
TRBD2,once,TRBV15,TRBJ2-1,15,CATSNERERNNEQFF,TGTGCCACCAGCAACGAGCGGGAGCGGAACAATGAGCAGTTCTTC
TRBD2,.,TRBV4-2,TRBJ2-2,19,CASQFRTSGNPPDTGELFF,TGTGCCAGCCAATTTCGGACTAGCGGGAACCCCCCGGACACCGGGGAGCTGTTTTTT
TRBD2,.,TRBV7-2,TRBJ2-7,16,CASSLGRTSGNYEQYF,TGTGCCAGCAGCTTAGGAAGGACTAGCGGGAACTACGAGCAGTACTTC
.,few,TRBV28,TRBJ1-2,14,CASSTQGWTGGYTF,TGTGCCAGCAGTACACAGGGTTGGACGGGGGGCTACACCTTC
.,once,TRBV5-4,TRBJ2-1,13,CASSLGLYNEQFF,TGTGCCAGCAGCCTCGGACTATACAATGAGCAGTTCTTC
TRBD1,once,TRBV27,TRBJ2-3,16,CASSTPPGGVTDTQYF,TGTGCCAGCAGTACCCCTCCAGGGGGTGTCACAGATACGCAGTATTTT
.,once,TRBV30,TRBJ2-5,15,CAWSLTEPLRETQYF,TGTGCCTGGAGTTTGACAGAACCCCTTCGGGAGACCCAGTACTTC
TRBD2,.,TRBV15,TRBJ2-7,19,CATSTSPLASGRHGREQYF,TGTGCCACCAGCACGTCCCCGTTGGCTAGCGGGAGGCACGGGAGGGAGCAGTACTTC
.,few,TRBV5-7,TRBJ2-2,10,CASRRGELFF,TGTGCCAGCAGACGGGGGGAGCTGTTTTTT
TRBD1,.,TRBV5-8,TRBJ2-7,14,CASRRDRDRDEQYF,TGTGCCAGCAGACGGGACAGGGATAGGGACGAGCAGTACTTC
TRBD2,once,TRBV4-3,TRBJ2-7,18,CASSQDPYEAGVSIEQYF,TGCGCCAGCAGCCAAGATCCGTATGAAGCGGGGGTAAGCATCGAGCAGTACTTC
TRBD1,once,TRBV7-9,TRBJ1-2,16,CASSPQYRGFNYGYTF,TGTGCCAGCAGCCCTCAATACAGGGGGTTTAACTATGGCTACACCTTC
.,.,TRBV11-2,TRBJ2-7,18,CASSLDPDAGRRSYEQYF,TGTGCCAGCAGCTTAGACCCGGATGCGGGACGTCGCTCCTACGAGCAGTACTTC